Listed below are T cell receptor beta chains from one sample, sequenced in a study of cytotoxic CD8 clonotypes in ibrutinib-treated CLL. The table came from immunoSEQ multiplex PCR; TCRdb's copy has only in-frame clones and leaves some out. The table includes about 310,000 clones, about 77% detected once. The sequencing here drew on PBMCs, taken before ibrutinib treatment. The receptors were sampled from a human donor with chronic lymphocytic leukemia. CDR3s include the opening cysteine and the closing phenylalanine or tryptophan. The D gene is left open where the match is weak. Size tells how often a clone was seen (once, few, many) or the class of an expanded clone, and some rows leave it out.

j_gene	v_gene	abundance	d_gene	CDR3aa	CDR3nt
TRBJ1-1	TRBV19	.	.	CASSIVQDTEAFF	TGTGCCAGTAGTATCGTACAGGACACTGAAGCTTTCTTT
TRBJ2-5	TRBV11-2	.	TRBD1	CASSLGTGQETQYF	TGTGCCAGCAGCCTAGGGACAGGTCAAGAGACCCAGTACTTC
TRBJ2-7	TRBV5-6	.	.	CASSLTGTYEQYF	TGTGCCAGCAGCTTGACGGGGACCTACGAGCAGTACTTC
TRBJ2-1	TRBV29-1	.	.	CSVEDGTRVIKQFF	TGCAGCGTTGAAGATGGGACTCGCGTCATTAAGCAGTTCTTC
TRBJ2-7	TRBV19	.	.	CASSMTWDFAYEQYF	TGTGCCAGTAGTATGACTTGGGACTTTGCCTACGAGCAGTACTTC
TRBJ1-3	TRBV6-1	.	.	CASSDLPRPSGNTIYF	TGTGCCAGCAGTGATCTGCCGCGTCCCTCTGGAAACACCATATATTTT
TRBJ2-7	TRBV19	few	TRBD2	CASSIAASGRYEQYF	TGTGCCAGTAGTATCGCGGCTAGCGGGCGGTACGAGCAGTACTTC
TRBJ2-1	TRBV18	.	TRBD2	CASSPNLGTSGIYNEQFF	TGTGCCAGCTCACCAAACTTAGGGACTAGCGGGATCTACAATGAGCAGTTCTTC
TRBJ1-3	TRBV19	few	TRBD1	CASSVTGASSGNTIYF	TGTGCCAGTAGTGTTACAGGGGCAAGCTCTGGAAACACCATATATTTT
TRBJ1-5	TRBV30	.	TRBD1	CAWSDTRFGAGTDSNQPQHF	TGTGCCTGGAGTGACACCCGCTTTGGGGCCGGGACAGATAGCAATCAGCCCCAGCATTTT
TRBJ2-1	TRBV5-1	once	.	CASSLMSNNEQFF	TGCGCCAGCAGCTTGATGAGCAACAATGAGCAGTTCTTC
TRBJ2-7	TRBV15	.	.	CATSSNSRTDDYEQYF	TGTGCCACCAGCAGTAACAGCAGGACAGACGACTACGAGCAGTACTTC
TRBJ2-1	TRBV7-8	.	.	CASSLSHPWSSSYNEQFF	TGTGCCAGCAGCTTATCTCACCCTTGGAGTTCTTCCTACAATGAGCAGTTCTTC
TRBJ2-5	TRBV20-1	.	.	CSARVGQTQYF	TGCAGTGCTAGAGTAGGTCAGACCCAGTACTTC
TRBJ2-3	TRBV12-5	.	TRBD2	CASGPGLAGDGDTQYF	TGTGCTAGTGGACCGGGACTAGCGGGAGACGGGGATACGCAGTATTTT
TRBJ1-2	TRBV30	few	.	CAWRTQDKGGGYTF	TGTGCCTGGAGGACACAGGATAAGGGGGGTGGCTACACCTTC
TRBJ2-7	TRBV7-2	.	.	CASGVAYEQYF	TGTGCCAGCGGTGTAGCCTACGAGCAGTACTTC
TRBJ2-1	TRBV7-9	.	TRBD2	CASRWTSGDYNEQFF	TGTGCCAGCAGGTGGACTAGCGGGGATTACAATGAGCAGTTCTTC
TRBJ2-2	TRBV11-1	.	TRBD2	CASSLGLAGTSGELFF	TGTGCCAGCAGCCTCGGACTAGCGGGTACTTCCGGGGAGCTGTTTTTT
TRBJ1-1	TRBV9	.	.	CASNRGSGMNTEAFF	TGTGCCAGCAATCGGGGCAGTGGGATGAACACTGAAGCTTTCTTT
TRBJ1-5	TRBV5-1	.	.	CASSEAGGGNQPQHF	TGCGCCAGCAGCGAGGCTGGGGGGGGCAATCAGCCCCAGCATTTT
TRBJ1-2	TRBV19	.	.	CASSTTGIGLGVGYTF	TGTGCCAGTAGTACCACGGGCATAGGCCTCGGCGTTGGCTACACCTTC